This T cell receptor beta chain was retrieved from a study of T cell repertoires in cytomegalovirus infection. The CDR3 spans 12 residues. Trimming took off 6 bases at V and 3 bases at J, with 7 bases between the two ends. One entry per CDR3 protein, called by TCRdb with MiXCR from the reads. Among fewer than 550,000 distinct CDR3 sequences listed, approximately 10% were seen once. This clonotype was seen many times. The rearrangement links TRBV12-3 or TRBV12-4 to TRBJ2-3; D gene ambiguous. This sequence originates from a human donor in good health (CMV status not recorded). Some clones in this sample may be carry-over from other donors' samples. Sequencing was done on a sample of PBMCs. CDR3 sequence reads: CASRLTTDTQYF. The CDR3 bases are TGTGCCAGCAGATTAACGACAGATACGCAGTATTTT.